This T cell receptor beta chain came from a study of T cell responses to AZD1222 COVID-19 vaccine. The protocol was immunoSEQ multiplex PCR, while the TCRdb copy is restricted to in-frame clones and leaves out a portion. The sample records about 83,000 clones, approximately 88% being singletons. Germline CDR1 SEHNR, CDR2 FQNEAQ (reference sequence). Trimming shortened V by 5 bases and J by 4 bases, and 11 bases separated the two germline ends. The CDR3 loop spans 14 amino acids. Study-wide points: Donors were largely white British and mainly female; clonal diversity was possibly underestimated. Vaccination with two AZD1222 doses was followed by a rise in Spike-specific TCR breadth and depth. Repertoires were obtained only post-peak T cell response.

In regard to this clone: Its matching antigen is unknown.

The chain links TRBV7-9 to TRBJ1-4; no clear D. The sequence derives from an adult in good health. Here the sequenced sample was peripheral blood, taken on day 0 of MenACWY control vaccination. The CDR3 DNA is TGTGCCAGCAGCGTAGGAGCCTTTAATGAAAAACTGTTTTTT. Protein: CASSVGAFNEKLFF.